The following is a T cell receptor (beta chain) sequence with its context. This sample stems from a study of T-cell memory formation after mild COVID-19. Study information: TCR clusters were mostly donor specific.

TCRdb ran MiXCR on the 5' RACE reads and lists one entry per CDR3 protein. The repertoire holds 100,000 to 150,000 distinct CDR3 sequences, with 15% to 20% as singletons. J gave up 4 bases and V 6 bases, and 1 base lay outside the gene matches. The CDR3 covers 13 residues. From germline, CDR1 is MNHEY and CDR2 SVGAGI. This chain connects TRBV6-5 to TRBJ1-2, with 11 bases aligning to TRBD1. The sequencing sample was made of PBMCs or a T cell subset sorted from them (not recorded which). This receptor was taken from a man aged 18 to 30 who had mild COVID-19 (a few samples of this study predate the infection). Cell type and time point are not known. DNA for the CDR3: TGTGCCAGCAGGGGGACAGGGGGCTATGGCTACACCTTC. This gives the protein CASRGTGGYGYTF.